These 6 T cell receptor beta chains share one sample of origin, sequenced in a study of CXCR3-negative and CXCR3-positive naive CD8 T cells. The libraries of TRB cDNA were constructed through 5' RACE using UMI labels. Each CDR3 protein gets one entry in TCRdb, which reprocessed the 5' RACE reads and gives no DNA. Found here are more than 65,000 distinct CDR3 sequences; the top ten clones hold approximately 1.5%. Sequenced: naive CXCR3- CD8+ T cells from blood. The subset is: CD45RO-CCR7+CD27+CD95- naive CD8+ T cells lacking CXCR3 (TNR3-). Every receptor here comes from a human donor in good health. Some clones in this sample may be carry-over from other donors' samples.

This chain uses TRBV12-3 or TRBV12-4 with TRBJ2-3; TCRdb reports TRBD2, a call that lacks DNA to check it against. The CDR3 totals 13 residues. Here the CDR3 reads CASGGVVRDTQYF.

The chain carries TRBV30 and TRBJ1-1. From germline, CDR1 is GTSNPN and CDR2 SVGIG (reference sequence). The CDR3 sequence is 11 residues long. CDR3 protein: CAWSVGTEAFF.

This rearrangement joins TRBV12-3 or TRBV12-4 to TRBJ2-3; TCRdb names TRBD1, which stays unverified in the absence of DNA. The length of the CDR3 is 15 residues. The CDR3: CASSFEGGYTDTQYF.

The chain carries TRBV13 and TRBJ2-7; the TCRdb D gene call, TRBD1, has no DNA to confirm it. CDR1 and CDR2 (germline): PRHDT, FYEKMQ (reference sequence). There are 17 residues in the CDR3. CDR3: CASSLGPGDRSSYEQYF.

This chain joins TRBV29-1 and TRBJ1-1. Germline lookup yields CDR1 SQVTM and CDR2 ANQGSEA. The CDR3 contains 12 residues. The CDR3 protein is CSATPGNTEAFF.

The chain joins TRBV6-4 to TRBJ2-2; the D call of TRBD1 rests on TCRdb alone, since no DNA is present to check it. This CDR3 has 13 amino acids. CDR1 is MRHNA and CDR2 is SNTAGT in the germline V gene. CDR3 amino acids: CASSDRGTGELFF.